A selection of T cell receptor beta chains follows, all from one sample in a study of T cell responses to AZD1222 COVID-19 vaccine. Sequencing was performed with immunoSEQ multiplex PCR; in TCRdb, only in-frame clones are kept and a portion is missing. The sample contains more than 140,000 clones, more than 70% of which appear only once. Sequencing used peripheral blood, obtained on day 0 of AZD1222 vaccination. These receptors all stem from an adult in good health. The CDR3 runs from the conserved cysteine through the conserved F or W. A D gene is named only where the DNA matches it firmly. The size entry is marked missing in some rows and otherwise reads once, few, many or a size class.

J	D	V	size	DNA	CDR3
TRBJ2-7	.	TRBV5-6	.	TGTGCCACACAAGTGGGCGCTACGATCTACGAGCAGTACTTC	CATQVGATIYEQYF
TRBJ1-4	TRBD1	TRBV30	.	TGTGCCTGGAGTAAGGGGACAGGGGGAGTTGAAAAACTGTTTTTT	CAWSKGTGGVEKLFF
TRBJ2-2	TRBD2	TRBV5-1	.	TGCGCCAGCAGCTTGGGTGCCGCCTACACGGCGGGAGTTACAACCGGGGAGCTGTTTTTT	CASSLGAAYTAGVTTGELFF
TRBJ2-7	TRBD1	TRBV5-1	.	TGCGCCAGCAGCAACCGACAGGGCCCCTACGAGCAGTACTTC	CASSNRQGPYEQYF
TRBJ2-3	TRBD2	TRBV29-1	.	TGCAGCGTTGGGATATTAGCGGGAGGTGGAGATACGCAGTATTTT	CSVGILAGGGDTQYF
TRBJ2-7	.	TRBV28	.	TGTGCCAGCAGTTTAAGGAGATATAGGTCGGCGTCGAGCTCCTACGAGCAGTACTTC	CASSLRRYRSASSSYEQYF
TRBJ2-1	.	TRBV7-2	few	TGTGCCAGCAGCTTAGGTTCGTACAATGAGCAGTTCTTC	CASSLGSYNEQFF
TRBJ1-1	.	TRBV11-2	.	TGTGCCACCCAGCTTATTGGGCGCAGGGGATGGGCGAACACTGAAGCTTTCTTT	CATQLIGRRGWANTEAFF
TRBJ2-2	.	TRBV12-5	.	TGTGCTAGTGGTTTGTTGAACGGGCCGAACACCGGGGAGCTGTTTTTT	CASGLLNGPNTGELFF
TRBJ1-2	TRBD1	TRBV6-5	.	TGTGCCGGTGCCGGGACAGGGGCTAACTATGGCTACACCTTC	CAGAGTGANYGYTF
TRBJ2-7	.	TRBV30	.	TGTGCCTGGAGTAAGGCTTACGAGCAGTACTTC	CAWSKAYEQYF
TRBJ1-3	.	TRBV10-3	.	TGTGCCATCAATCAGGGGGGAAACACCATATATTTT	CAINQGGNTIYF
TRBJ2-1	TRBD2	TRBV19	.	TGTGCCAGTAGTATAGGTAGCGGGAGGAAGAGTGAGCAGTTCTTC	CASSIGSGRKSEQFF
TRBJ2-2	TRBD1	TRBV7-9	few	TGTGCCAGCATCTCACGGGACAGGGACACCGGGGAGCTGTTTTTT	CASISRDRDTGELFF
TRBJ2-7	.	TRBV28	few	TGTGCCAGCAGTTATAAGCCCCTTTCTCCTACCGAGCAGTACTTC	CASSYKPLSPTEQYF
TRBJ2-7	TRBD2	TRBV27	.	TGTGCCAGCAGCTTCGGACTAGCGGGAGGTCGGGATAGGGAGCAGTACTTC	CASSFGLAGGRDREQYF
TRBJ2-1	TRBD2	TRBV7-2	.	TGTGCCAGCACCTCCCGACTAGCGGGATCTAGAGAGCAGTTCTTC	CASTSRLAGSREQFF
TRBJ2-1	.	TRBV27	once	TGTGCCAGCAGTCAAACTAGCTCCGATCTCTCAAATGAGCAGTTCTTC	CASSQTSSDLSNEQFF
TRBJ1-3	.	TRBV30	.	TGTGCCTGGAGTGTGCGGGGAAATTATGGAAACACCATATATTTT	CAWSVRGNYGNTIYF
TRBJ2-7	.	TRBV4-3	.	TGCGCCAGCAGCCAACAGACCTCCTACGAGCAGTACTTC	CASSQQTSYEQYF
TRBJ1-3	.	TRBV2	once	TGTGCCAGCAGTGAAGCGCTAGGGTTCGCCTCTGGAAACACCATATATTTT	CASSEALGFASGNTIYF
TRBJ2-7	TRBD2	TRBV5-4	.	TGTGCCAGCACCCCTAGCGGGAGCTACGAGCAGTACTTC	CASTPSGSYEQYF
TRBJ2-7	TRBD2	TRBV7-2	.	TGTGCCAGCAGCTTAAGTCAGTGGGGACTAGCGGGAGGGAGGACCGAGCAGTACTTC	CASSLSQWGLAGGRTEQYF
TRBJ1-3	.	TRBV9	.	TGTGCCAGCAGCTTCGGCAACACCATATATTTT	CASSFGNTIYF
TRBJ1-6	TRBD1	TRBV28	.	TGTGCCAGCAGTCCCTATCTCCCGGGACAGGGGAATTCACCCCTCCACTTT	CASSPYLPGQGNSPLHF
TRBJ1-4	.	TRBV4-1	.	TGCGCCAGCAGCCAAGATACGATGTCGACAACTAATGAAAAACTGTTTTTT	CASSQDTMSTTNEKLFF
TRBJ1-2	TRBD1	TRBV5-6	.	TGTGCCAGCTCGATGACAGGGCACTATGGCTACACCTTC	CASSMTGHYGYTF
TRBJ2-7	.	TRBV7-8	.	TGTGCCAGCAGCTTAAGCCAGACCTACGAGCAGTACTTC	CASSLSQTYEQYF
TRBJ1-2	.	TRBV7-8	once	TGTGCCAGCAGCGGGCAAGACTTTAACTATGGCTACACCTTC	CASSGQDFNYGYTF
TRBJ2-7	.	TRBV20-1	few	TGCAGTGCTAGTACGTCGGCGCGGGTCTCCTACGAGCAGTACTTC	CSASTSARVSYEQYF
TRBJ1-2	.	TRBV21-1	.	TGTGCCAGCAGCAAACGAGACAGGCTGAACTATGGCTACACCTTC	CASSKRDRLNYGYTF
TRBJ1-2	TRBD1	TRBV5-5	.	TGTGCCAGCAGCCCAGGGACAGGGGGCGCGGAGGGCTACACCTTC	CASSPGTGGAEGYTF
TRBJ1-6	.	TRBV18	.	TGTGCCAGCTCCGAGGCAGTTCTCAGCTCCTATAATTCACCCCTCCACTTT	CASSEAVLSSYNSPLHF
TRBJ1-4	.	TRBV11-2	.	TGTGCCAGCAGCTTAGCGGGGGGGGCTAATGAAAAACTGTTTTTT	CASSLAGGANEKLFF
TRBJ2-7	.	TRBV6-2/TRBV6-3	.	TGTGCCAGCAGTCGTACTTCCTACGAGCAGTACTTC	CASSRTSYEQYF
TRBJ1-3	.	TRBV20-1	.	TGCAGTGTCAAGATTGGAAACACCATATATTTT	CSVKIGNTIYF
TRBJ1-1	.	TRBV28	.	TGTGCCAGCAGACCCACCCTCATACAGGGAGGCACTGAAGCTTTCTTT	CASRPTLIQGGTEAFF
TRBJ2-3	TRBD2	TRBV9	.	TGTGCCAGCAGCTTTACTAGCGGGAGGGTGGATACGCAGTATTTT	CASSFTSGRVDTQYF
TRBJ2-3	.	TRBV5-1	.	TGCGCCAGCAGCTTGGACGGAGGCGAGGATACGCAGTATTTT	CASSLDGGEDTQYF
TRBJ2-3	.	TRBV6-5	.	TGTGCCAGCAGTCCTTCGTACCCCCCCACAGATACGCAGTATTTT	CASSPSYPPTDTQYF
TRBJ2-5	.	TRBV4-3	.	TGCGCCAGCAGCCAAGAGGCCTGGGATGAGACCCAGTACTTC	CASSQEAWDETQYF